This T cell receptor (beta chain) is drawn from a study of T cell responses to AZD1222 COVID-19 vaccine listed by TCRdb under 2021. With regard to the full study: TCR sequencing was performed for 230 to 250 trial participants, of whom about 200 were given two doses of AZD1222 and approximately 26 were given two doses of MenACWY control vaccine. Enrollment into the trials was organized by age into subgroups of 18-55, 56-69 and 70-plus years, and those subgroups contained approximately 160, 26 and 62 TCR-sequenced participants, respectively.

Results and caveats for the whole study, not just this receptor: Because no samples from the day 14 peak response were available, repertoires could be characterized only after the peak T cell response. Reportedly, almost half of the unique spike-specific TCRs recognized epitopes lying outside the regions that are mutated in the B.1.351 and B.1.1.7 variants. Participants were mostly white British, with more females than males. The authors suggested clonal diversity may have been underestimated. In the small 56-69-year group, the increase in depth fell short of significance, most likely because of low power. Vaccine-associated CD4 TCRs spanned the whole spike protein, with dominant responses in regions 160-218 and 743-854. Conclusions about previously exposed vaccinees were limited because only six AZD1222 recipients were SARS-CoV-2 seropositive at baseline. A significant rise in spike-specific TCR breadth and depth was observed after two AZD1222 doses relative to day 0 and relative to MenACWY recipients.

The time point label on this specimen signifies: about 28 days (+/-7) after the second vaccine dose. AZD1222 recipients given second doses at about 4 weeks or at about 12 weeks were pooled, since spike-specific TCR depth and breadth were not found to differ between the two schedules. The vaccinee samples were drawn from two UK trials, COV001 and COV002, one of which was a single-blind randomized controlled phase 2/3 trial testing AZD1222 (ChAdOx1 nCoV-19) in healthy adults. For TCRbeta chain sequencing, PBMC samples were collected from trial participants at day 0 and at day 28 after the second dose. Ends trimmed: V by 6 bases, J by 1 base; bases unmatched to a gene: 10. CDR1 and CDR2, per the germline V gene, are ENHRY and SYGVKD. Inclusive of the bounding cysteine and phenylalanine, the CDR3 is 16 residues long. The CDR3 DNA has 48 bases and is translated from base 1. In regard to this clone: The antigen it recognizes is unknown. Qualities for individual bases were not recorded, and no much larger clone is one base off.

The CDR3 regions of human TCRbeta chains were subjected to immunosequencing. On the study's bioinformatics: TCRs in the repertoires were compared against a reference library of SARS-CoV-2-specific TCRs that had been generated with the MIRA antigen-specificity platform. Breadth meant the fraction of unique TCRs that were SARS-CoV-2-associated, whereas depth meant the fraction of total T cells that were SARS-CoV-2-associated. Each spike-specific TCR was assigned to its reactive spike region and to a CD4 or CD8 class using the MIRA data. Log10-transformed breadth and depth values were compared by one-way ANOVA with Sidak's multiple comparisons tests. Here the immuneACCESS table is served through TCRdb, limited to in-frame sequences with V and J called. Missing clones are a known gap in these copies; in checked studies unresolved V genes cover under half, and the rest lacks a known reason. Clonal size and the V and J genes are those of that table, whereas D and trimming came from the DNA. Within this sample are about 90,000 clones, with about 85% of them counted one time only. The ten largest clones represent about 4.6% of the sample.

The source material was peripheral blood, sampled 28 days after the second AZD1222 dose. This chain joins TRBV10-3 to TRBJ2-7; a stretch of 9 junction bases matches TRBD1. This receptor was taken from an adult who received the AZD1222 COVID-19 vaccine. The nucleotide sequence reads TGTGCCATCAGCCAACCTGGACAGGGGTTTTCCTACGAGCAGTACTTC. Translated, it gives CAISQPGQGFSYEQYF.